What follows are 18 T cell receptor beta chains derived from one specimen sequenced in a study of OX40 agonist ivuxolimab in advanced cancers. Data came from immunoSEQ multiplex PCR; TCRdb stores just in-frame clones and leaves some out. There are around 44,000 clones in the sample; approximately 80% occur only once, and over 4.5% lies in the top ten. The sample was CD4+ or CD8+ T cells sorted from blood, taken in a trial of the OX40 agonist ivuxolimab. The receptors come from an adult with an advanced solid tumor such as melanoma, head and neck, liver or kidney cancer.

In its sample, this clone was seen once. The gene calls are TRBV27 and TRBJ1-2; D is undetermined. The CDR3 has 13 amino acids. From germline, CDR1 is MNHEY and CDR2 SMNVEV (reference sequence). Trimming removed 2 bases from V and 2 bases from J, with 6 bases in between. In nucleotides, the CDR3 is TGTGCCAGCAGTTTAGGACGGAACTATGGCTACACCTTC. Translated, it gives CASSLGRNYGYTF.

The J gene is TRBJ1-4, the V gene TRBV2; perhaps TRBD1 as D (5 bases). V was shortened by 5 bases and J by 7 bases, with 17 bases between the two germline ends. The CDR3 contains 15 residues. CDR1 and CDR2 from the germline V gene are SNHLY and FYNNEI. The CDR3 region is CASSLRRQRGEKLFF. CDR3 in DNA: TGTGCCAGCAGTCTTAGGCGCCAAAGGGGTGAAAAACTGTTTTTT.

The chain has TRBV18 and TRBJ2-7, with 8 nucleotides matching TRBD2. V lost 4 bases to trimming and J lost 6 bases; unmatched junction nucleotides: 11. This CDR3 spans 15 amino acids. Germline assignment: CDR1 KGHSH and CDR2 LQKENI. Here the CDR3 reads CASSRSSGSAGEQYF. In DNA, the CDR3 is TGTGCCAGCTCACGCTCTAGCGGGTCGGCGGGCGAGCAGTACTTC.

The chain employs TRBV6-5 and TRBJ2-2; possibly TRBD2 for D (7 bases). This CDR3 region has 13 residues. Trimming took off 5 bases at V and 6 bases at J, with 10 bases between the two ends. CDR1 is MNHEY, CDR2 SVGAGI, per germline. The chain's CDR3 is CASSRGGPGELFF. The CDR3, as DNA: TGTGCCAGCAGTAGGGGGGGGCCCGGGGAGCTGTTTTTT.

CDR3 residues: CASSTGTGVEKLFF. CDR3 in DNA: TGTGCCAGCAGCACCGGGACAGGGGTTGAAAAACTGTTTTTT. The chain employs TRBV5-5 and TRBJ1-4, with 10 bases lining up with TRBD1. Germline-derived CDR1 and CDR2 are SGHKS and YYEKEE (reference sequence). The junction had 4 bases not matched to a gene; V was cut back by 4 bases and J by 7 bases. The CDR3 contains 14 residues.

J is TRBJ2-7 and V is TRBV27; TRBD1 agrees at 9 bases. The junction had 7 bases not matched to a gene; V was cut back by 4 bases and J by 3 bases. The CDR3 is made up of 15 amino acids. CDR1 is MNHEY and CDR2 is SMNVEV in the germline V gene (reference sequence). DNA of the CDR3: TGTGCCAGCAGTTCCCTTGGGACAGGGAACTACGAGCAGTACTTC. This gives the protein CASSSLGTGNYEQYF.

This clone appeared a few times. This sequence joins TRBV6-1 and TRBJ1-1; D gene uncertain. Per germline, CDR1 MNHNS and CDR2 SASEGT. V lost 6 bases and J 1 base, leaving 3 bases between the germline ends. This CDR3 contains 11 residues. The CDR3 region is CASSKNTEAFF. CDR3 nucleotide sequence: TGTGCCAGCAGCAAGAACACTGAAGCTTTCTTT.

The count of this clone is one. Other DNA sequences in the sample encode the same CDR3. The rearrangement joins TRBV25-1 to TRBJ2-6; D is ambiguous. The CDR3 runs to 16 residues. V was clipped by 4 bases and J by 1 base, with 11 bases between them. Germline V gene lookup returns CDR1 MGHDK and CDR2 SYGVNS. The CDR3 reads CASSAVPSSGANVLTF. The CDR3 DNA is TGTGCCAGCAGTGCGGTCCCGAGTTCTGGGGCCAACGTCCTGACTTTC.

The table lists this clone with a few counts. The CDR3 nucleotides read TGTGCCAGCTCACCACAGACAGGGGAAGAGCAGTACTTC. Translation gives CASSPQTGEEQYF. The chain combines TRBV18 with TRBJ2-7; 8 bases match TRBD1. Unmatched junction bases numbered 3, after V lost 1 base and J lost 7 bases. Per germline, CDR1 KGHSH and CDR2 LQKENI. The CDR3 totals 13 residues.

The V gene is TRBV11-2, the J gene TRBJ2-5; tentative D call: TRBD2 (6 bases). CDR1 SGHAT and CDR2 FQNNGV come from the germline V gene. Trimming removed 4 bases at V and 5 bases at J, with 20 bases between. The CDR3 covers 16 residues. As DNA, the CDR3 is TGTGCCAGCAGCTCAAGATACTCTATGGGGAGGGAGACCCAGTACTTC. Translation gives CASSSRYSMGRETQYF.

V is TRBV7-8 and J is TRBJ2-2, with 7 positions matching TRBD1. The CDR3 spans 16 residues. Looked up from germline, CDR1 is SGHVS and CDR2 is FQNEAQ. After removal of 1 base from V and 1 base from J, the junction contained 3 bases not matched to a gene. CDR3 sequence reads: CASSLGAGGNTGELFF. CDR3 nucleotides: TGTGCCAGCAGCTTAGGGGCAGGGGGGAACACCGGGGAGCTGTTTTTT. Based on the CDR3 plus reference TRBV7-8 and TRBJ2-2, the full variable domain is GAGVSQSPRYKVAKRGQDVALRCDPISGHVSLFWYQQALGQGPEFLTYFQNEAQLDKSGLPSDRFFAERPEGSVSTLKIQRTQQEDSAVYLCASSLGAGGNTGELFFGEGSRLTVL.

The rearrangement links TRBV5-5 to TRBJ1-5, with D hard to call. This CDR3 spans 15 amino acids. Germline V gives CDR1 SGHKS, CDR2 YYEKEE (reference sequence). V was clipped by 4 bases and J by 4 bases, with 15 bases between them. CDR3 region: CASSLEGVSNQPQHF. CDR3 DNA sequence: TGTGCCAGCAGCCTGGAGGGAGTCTCTAATCAGCCCCAGCATTTT.

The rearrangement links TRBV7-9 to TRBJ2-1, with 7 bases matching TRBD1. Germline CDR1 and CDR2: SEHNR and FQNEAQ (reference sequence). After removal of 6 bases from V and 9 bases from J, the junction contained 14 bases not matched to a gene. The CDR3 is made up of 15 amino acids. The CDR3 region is CASRRQGRSYGEQFF. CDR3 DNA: TGTGCCAGCAGACGACAGGGAAGGTCTTATGGTGAGCAGTTCTTC.

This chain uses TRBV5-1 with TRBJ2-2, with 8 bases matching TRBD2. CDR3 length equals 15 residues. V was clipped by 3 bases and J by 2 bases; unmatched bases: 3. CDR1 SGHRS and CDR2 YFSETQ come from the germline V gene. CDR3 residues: CASSSGLANTGELFF. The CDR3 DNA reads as TGCGCCAGCAGCTCAGGACTAGCCAACACCGGGGAGCTGTTTTTT.

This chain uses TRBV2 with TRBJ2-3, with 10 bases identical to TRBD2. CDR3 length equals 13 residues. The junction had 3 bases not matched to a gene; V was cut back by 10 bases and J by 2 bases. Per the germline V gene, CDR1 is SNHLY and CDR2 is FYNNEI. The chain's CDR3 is CATGLAATDTQYF. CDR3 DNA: TGTGCCACCGGACTAGCGGCCACAGATACGCAGTATTTT.

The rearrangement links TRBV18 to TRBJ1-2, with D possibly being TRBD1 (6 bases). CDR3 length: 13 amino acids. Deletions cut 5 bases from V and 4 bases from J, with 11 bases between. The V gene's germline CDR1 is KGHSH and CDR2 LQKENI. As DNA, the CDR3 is TGTGCCAGCTCAGCAACAGGGATCTATGGCTACACCTTC. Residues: CASSATGIYGYTF.

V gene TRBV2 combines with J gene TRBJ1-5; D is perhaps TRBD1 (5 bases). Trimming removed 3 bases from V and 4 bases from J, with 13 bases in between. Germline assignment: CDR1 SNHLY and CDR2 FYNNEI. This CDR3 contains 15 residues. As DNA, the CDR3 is TGTGCCAGCAGTGAGACGGGGCTAGATAATCAGCCCCAGCATTTT. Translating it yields CASSETGLDNQPQHF.

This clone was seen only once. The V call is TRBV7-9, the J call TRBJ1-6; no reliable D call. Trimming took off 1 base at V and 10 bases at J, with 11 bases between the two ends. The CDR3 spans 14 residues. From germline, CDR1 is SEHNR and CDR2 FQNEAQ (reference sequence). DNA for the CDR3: TGTGCCAGCAGCTTAGGAACAGCGGAGTCACCCCTCCACTTT. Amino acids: CASSLGTAESPLHF.